A single sample gave rise to the 30 T cell receptor beta chains below, sequenced in a study of OX40 agonist ivuxolimab in advanced cancers. TCRdb's copy holds only in-frame clones and misses some; the assay was immunoSEQ multiplex PCR. The sample includes about 52,000 clones, approximately 91% seen only once; the top ten take 11% to 15%. The source was CD4+ or CD8+ T cells sorted from blood, collected in a trial of the OX40 agonist ivuxolimab. Receptors were obtained from an adult with an advanced solid tumor such as melanoma, head and neck, liver or kidney cancer.

CDR3 loop: CASGLVTLDTQYF. In nucleotides, the CDR3 is TGTGCTAGTGGTTTGGTAACCCTAGATACGCAGTATTTT. The chain couples TRBV12-5 to TRBJ2-3, with D hard to call. The CDR3 is 13 amino acids. V lost 0 bases, J lost 5 bases, and 6 bases lay in between. Germline loops: CDR1 LGHNT, CDR2 FRNRAP.

The chain employs TRBV14 and TRBJ1-2; possible D gene TRBD1, 6 bases. Germline CDR1 reads SGHDN; CDR2 reads FVKESK. This CDR3 is built from 13 residues. V was trimmed by 6 bases and J by 4 bases, leaving 12 bases between them. CDR3 in amino acids: CASRTSDSYGYTF. CDR3 in DNA: TGTGCCAGCAGGACCTCGGACAGCTATGGCTACACCTTC. The full variable domain, rest sourced from reference TRBV14 and TRBJ1-2, is EAGVTQFPSHSVIEKGQTVTLRCDPISGHDNLYWYRRVMGKEIKFLLHFVKESKQDESGMPNNRFLAERTGGTYSTLKVQPAELEDSGVYFCASRTSDSYGYTFGSGTRLTVV.

The table lists this clone with a count of one. The chain has TRBV4-1 and TRBJ1-6; D might be TRBD1 (6 bases). Germline CDR1 MGHRA, CDR2 YSYEKL. V was trimmed by 7 bases and J by 9 bases, leaving 22 bases between them. The CDR3 spans 16 residues. CDR3: CASTEWSGGQSSPLHF. Written as DNA, the CDR3 is TGCGCCAGCACGGAATGGTCGGGGGGCCAATCTTCACCCCTCCACTTT.

This clone was recorded once. V usage is TRBV29-1 and J usage is TRBJ2-7; 9 bases are a match to TRBD1. CDR3 length: 14 residues. Germline lookup yields CDR1 SQVTM and CDR2 ANQGSEA. V lost 7 bases to trimming and J lost 1 base; unmatched junction nucleotides: 8. DNA of the CDR3: TGCAGCGCCTCCGGGGACAGGGATTCCTACGAGCAGTACTTC. It codes for CSASGDRDSYEQYF.

The V and J genes are TRBV5-1 and TRBJ1-2, with 7 bases identical to TRBD1. Germline CDR1 SGHRS, CDR2 YFSETQ. V was pared by 3 bases and J by 2 bases, with 10 bases of the junction left unmatched. The CDR3 spans 16 residues. DNA of the CDR3: TGCGCCAGCAGCTCCGGACAGGTAACTGGCAACTATGGCTACACCTTC. It specifies CASSSGQVTGNYGYTF.

The chain uses TRBV5-1 and TRBJ2-7; D is possibly TRBD2 (6 bases). V shed 3 bases and J shed 3 bases, with 13 bases lying between them. In germline, CDR1 is SGHRS, CDR2 YFSETQ. The CDR3 is 14 residues long. This chain's CDR3 is CASSYRGNRYEQYF. The DNA for the CDR3 is TGCGCCAGCAGCTATCGGGGGAACCGCTACGAGCAGTACTTC.

The chain links TRBV14 to TRBJ2-1; TRBD2 agrees at 11 bases. Germline loops: CDR1 SGHDN, CDR2 FVKESK. The CDR3 is 16 amino acids. V lost 4 bases, J lost 8 bases, and 10 bases stayed unmatched. CDR3 region: CASSPLAGGLIDEQFF. The CDR3 DNA is TGTGCCAGCAGCCCTTTAGCGGGGGGGCTAATAGATGAGCAGTTCTTC.

The rearrangement joins TRBV25-1 to TRBJ2-7, with TRBD1 identical over 8 bases. V was clipped by 0 bases and J by 5 bases; unmatched bases: 9. This CDR3 comprises 16 residues. Germline CDR1 MGHDK, CDR2 SYGVNS. In nucleotides, the CDR3 is TGTGCCAGCAGTGAATATGATCCGGACAGGGAGAACGAGCAGTACTTC. Its protein product is CASSEYDPDRENEQYF.

The chain employs TRBV4-3 and TRBJ1-1; D perhaps matches TRBD1 (5 bases). The CDR3 extends over 14 amino acids. Trimming pared 4 bases from V and 3 bases from J, leaving 12 bases between. The germline CDR1 and CDR2 sequences are LGHNA and YSLEER. As DNA, the CDR3 is TGCGCCAGCAGCCCAGACAGTAGTTACACTGAAGCTTTCTTT. Its translation is CASSPDSSYTEAFF.

V usage is TRBV19 and J usage is TRBJ1-2, with D unresolved. V gave up 5 bases and J gave up 0 bases, with 7 bases separating them. In germline, CDR1 is LNHDA, CDR2 SQIVND (reference sequence). The CDR3 consists of 13 residues. CDR3 amino acids: CASSFQTNYGYTF. The CDR3 DNA is TGTGCCAGTAGTTTCCAGACTAACTATGGCTACACCTTC.

V and J are TRBV13 and TRBJ2-2; no clear D gene. Germline CDR1 PRHDT, CDR2 FYEKMQ (reference sequence). The CDR3 covers 12 residues. With 4 bases removed from V and 9 bases from J, the gap between germline ends came to 9 bases. For the CDR3, the DNA is TGTGCCAGCAGCTCAGACCCCCGGGAGCTGTTTTTT. It specifies CASSSDPRELFF.

The chain combines TRBV9 with TRBJ1-2; D uncertain. Germline V gene sequence: CDR1 SGDLS, CDR2 YYNGEE. V was pared by 2 bases and J by 6 bases, with 17 bases between. The CDR3 spans 15 residues. The CDR3 nucleotides read TGTGCCAGCAGCGTCCTAGGTCGGTCGAGCGATGGCTACACCTTC. Amino acid sequence: CASSVLGRSSDGYTF. Supplemented by reference TRBV9 and TRBJ1-2, the full variable domain reads DSGVTQTPKHLITATGQRVTLRCSPRSGDLSVYWYQQSLDQGLQFLIQYYNGEERAKGNILERFSAQQFPDLHSELNLSSLELGDSALYFCASSVLGRSSDGYTFGSGTRLTVV.

V and J are TRBV30 and TRBJ1-1; tentative D call: TRBD1 (6 bases). The CDR3 loop spans 15 amino acids. Germline CDR1 and CDR2: GTSNPN and SVGIG (reference sequence). The V gene lost 1 base and the J gene lost 5 bases, with 17 bases spanning the gap. The CDR3 DNA sequence: TGTGCCTGGAGTGCCCTGGGGGGCTTTACGACTGAAGCTTTCTTT. Its protein is CAWSALGGFTTEAFF.

The count of this clone is one. This chain uses TRBV10-2 with TRBJ2-5, with 7 positions matching TRBD2. Trimming removed 11 bases from V and 5 bases from J; junction bases left unmatched: 17. The CDR3 totals 15 residues. Germline V gene lookup returns CDR1 WSHSY and CDR2 SAAADI. DNA for the CDR3: TGCGCCGGGCATGGCGGGGCGCGGGGGATGGAGACCCAGTACTTC. It codes for CAGHGGARGMETQYF.

The rearrangement joins TRBV7-9 to TRBJ2-1; D tentatively fits TRBD1 or TRBD2 (5 bases each). Germline V CDR1 and CDR2: SEHNR, FQNEAQ (reference sequence). Trimming left V 6 bases short and J 8 bases short, with 17 bases between. The CDR3 length is 14 residues. CDR3 in DNA: TGTGCCAGCAGTTCCGGGACCCGAAGGTATGAGCAGTTCTTC. Its translation is CASSSGTRRYEQFF.

This clone came up once. The chain recombines TRBV10-3 with TRBJ2-7; either TRBD1 or TRBD2 may fit D (5 bases each). The CDR3 extends over 15 amino acids. The V end was cut by 6 bases, the J end by 2 bases, with 17 bases between. CDR1 and CDR2 (germline): ENHRY, SYGVKD. CDR3 in amino acids: CAIRSGASHAYEQYF. CDR3 DNA: TGTGCCATCAGGTCCGGGGCCTCCCATGCCTACGAGCAGTACTTC.

This clone showed up just once. The rearrangement joins TRBV11-2 to TRBJ2-7; D remains unclear. V was clipped by 1 base and J by 2 bases, with 6 bases between them. CDR1 and CDR2 from the germline V gene are SGHAT and FQNNGV. This CDR3 is 13 amino acids long. Here the CDR3 reads CASSLASPYEQYF. The CDR3 coding sequence is TGTGCCAGCAGCTTAGCGAGTCCCTACGAGCAGTACTTC. The entire variable domain, with the rest obtained from reference TRBV11-2 and TRBJ2-7, is as follows: EAGVAQSPRYKIIEKRQSVAFWCNPISGHATLYWYQQILGQGPKLLIQFQNNGVVDDSQLPKDRFSAERLKGVDSTLKIQPAKLEDSAVYLCASSLASPYEQYFGPGTRLTVT.

The chain couples TRBV13 to TRBJ2-5; TRBD1 agrees at 9 bases. Germline V gene sequence: CDR1 PRHDT, CDR2 FYEKMQ (reference sequence). This CDR3 contains 16 residues. V shed 3 bases and J 3 bases; nucleotides not matched to a gene: 8. This chain's CDR3 is CASSLGRTGAEETQYF. CDR3 coding DNA: TGTGCCAGCAGCTTGGGGAGGACAGGGGCGGAAGAGACCCAGTACTTC.

The rearrangement joins TRBV9 to TRBJ1-2, with TRBD1 matching 10 bases. The V gene end was trimmed by 0 bases and the J gene end by 3 bases; junction bases not matched to a gene: 5. CDR1 is SGDLS and CDR2 is YYNGEE in the germline V gene. This CDR3 is 16 amino acids long. This CDR3 reads CASSVAPDRGDYGYTF. The CDR3 DNA follows: TGTGCCAGCAGCGTAGCTCCGGACAGGGGGGACTATGGCTACACCTTC.

The sample holds one count of this clone. The chain joins TRBV19 to TRBJ2-1, with 9 positions matching TRBD1. Trimming took 8 bases from V and 5 from J; bases not matched to a gene: 7. The CDR3 spans 14 residues. Germline V gene lookup returns CDR1 LNHDA and CDR2 SQIVND (reference sequence). The CDR3 DNA reads TGTGCCAGTTCTCACGGGACAGGGAACAATGAGCAGTTCTTC. It encodes CASSHGTGNNEQFF. The entire variable domain, with the rest obtained from reference TRBV19 and TRBJ2-1, is as follows: DGGITQSPKYLFRKEGQNVTLSCEQNLNHDAMYWYRQDPGQGLRLIYYSQIVNDFQKGDIAEGYSVSREKKESFPLTVTSAQKNPTAFYLCASSHGTGNNEQFFGPGTRLTVL.

The V gene is TRBV4-3, the J gene TRBJ2-2; possible D gene TRBD1, 6 bases. Germline-derived CDR1 and CDR2 are LGHNA and YSLEER. The CDR3 is 16 amino acids. The V and J ends lost 4 bases and 0 bases respectively, with 12 bases between them. CDR3 residues: CASSPGGPTNTGELFF. The CDR3, as DNA: TGCGCCAGCAGCCCTGGGGGCCCCACGAACACCGGGGAGCTGTTTTTT.

The chain couples TRBV6-5 to TRBJ2-5, with D hard to call. The closer fit of TRBJ2-7 to the DNA end suggests the J call may be wrong. This CDR3 has 13 amino acids. Germline V gene lookup returns CDR1 MNHEY and CDR2 SVGAGI. The CDR3 is CASSYPGSYEQYF. Here the CDR3 DNA reads TGTGCCAGCAGTTACCCCGGTTCCTACGAGCAGTACTTC.

The genes are TRBV29-1 and TRBJ2-1; D remains ambiguous. The CDR3 has 13 amino acids. The V gene lost 3 bases and the J gene lost 5 bases, with 11 bases spanning the gap. Germline values: CDR1 SQVTM, CDR2 ANQGSEA. The CDR3 DNA follows: TGCAGCGTTGATAGCCAGCAGCACAATGAGCAGTTCTTC. Its protein is CSVDSQQHNEQFF.

The V call is TRBV5-1, the J call TRBJ2-3; D may be TRBD1 (5 bases). The V and J ends lost 2 bases and 1 base respectively, with 14 bases between them. Germline-derived CDR1 and CDR2 are SGHRS and YFSETQ. The CDR3 is 16 amino acids. DNA for the CDR3: TGCGCCAGCAGCTTAGGTCAGGGCAGGGGCACAGATACGCAGTATTTT. Protein: CASSLGQGRGTDTQYF.

The chain employs TRBV5-1 and TRBJ2-5, with 10 bases aligning to TRBD1. The V gene's germline CDR1 is SGHRS and CDR2 YFSETQ. This CDR3 contains 15 residues. The ends lost 3 bases at V and 7 bases at J; junction bases unmatched: 9. In DNA, the CDR3 is TGCGCCAGCAGCTCTGGGACAGGGGCTAAGATGACCCAGTACTTC. Protein product: CASSSGTGAKMTQYF.

The gene calls are TRBV2 and TRBJ1-2; D is ambiguous. V was shortened by 6 bases and J by 3 bases, with 17 bases between the two germline ends. Germline V gene data show CDR1 as SNHLY and CDR2 as FYNNEI. This CDR3 has 15 amino acids. For the CDR3, the DNA is TGTGCCAGCAGGCCGGAGGTTGGAAGGGACTATGGCTACACCTTC. This gives the protein CASRPEVGRDYGYTF.

This clone was seen just once. The V and J genes are TRBV13 and TRBJ1-2, with D possibly matching TRBD1 (5 bases). V was trimmed by 5 bases and J by 6 bases, leaving 13 bases between them. The CDR3 contains 13 residues. Germline V CDR1 and CDR2: PRHDT, FYEKMQ (reference sequence). In nucleotides, the CDR3 is TGTGCCAGCAGCCTGGGGGGGAACCATGGCTACACCTTC. Its protein is CASSLGGNHGYTF.

The CDR3 here is CAISTSGSLYEQYF. Here the CDR3 DNA reads TGTGCCATCAGTACCAGCGGGAGCCTCTACGAGCAGTACTTC. This chain uses TRBV10-3 with TRBJ2-7; TRBD2 matches 8 bases. CDR3 length equals 14 residues. In germline, CDR1 is ENHRY, CDR2 SYGVKD. Germline trimming cut 5 bases from V and 3 bases from J; bases unmatched to any gene: 6.

The table lists this clone with a count of one. As DNA, the CDR3 is TGTGCCAGCCCCCGGGGGCAGACAAAAGAGACCCAGTACTTC. Its protein is CASPRGQTKETQYF. V and J are TRBV6-4 and TRBJ2-5; D tentatively fits TRBD1 or TRBD2 (6 bases each). The germline V gene encodes CDR1 MRHNA and CDR2 SNTAGT. V was clipped by 8 bases and J by 3 bases, with 16 bases between them. The CDR3 length is 14 residues.

The rearrangement joins TRBV7-9 to TRBJ1-1; possibly TRBD1 for D (6 bases). Germline-derived CDR1 and CDR2 are SEHNR and FQNEAQ (reference sequence). This CDR3 region has 15 residues. V was cut by 4 bases and J by 1 base, with 13 bases left in between. CDR3 nucleotides: TGTGCCAGCAGCTCGATCCCAGGGGAGAACACTGAAGCTTTCTTT. Its translation is CASSSIPGENTEAFF.